A single T cell receptor beta chain is shown here with its context. Its cognate antigen is unknown. Germline CDR1 and CDR2: SNHLY and FYNNEI. The V end was cut by 6 bases, the J end by 5 bases, with 17 bases between. There are 14 residues in the CDR3. Libraries were prepared by immunoSEQ multiplex PCR; TCRdb keeps only in-frame clonotypes and omits some of them. The table includes tens of thousands of clones, roughly 90% detected once. The data are from a study of graft-versus-host responses after intestinal transplantation. Across the whole study: Grafts were multivisceral, liver-intestinal, or isolated intestinal. The study's findings and limits: Within allografts, high graft-versus-host to host-versus-graft clonal ratios were seen among patients with graft-donor T cell macrochimerism. Analysis identified GvH clones in recipient marrow, with some appearing first in ileum or blood.

The J gene is TRBJ2-7, the V gene TRBV2; weak D call: TRBD2 (6 bases). This sample comprised unstimulated CD4+ T cells sorted from spleen or lymph node cells, obtained before transplant. This sequence originates from a human donor who was the organ donor for an intestinal transplant. The CDR3 region is CASSPQRVGNEQYF. The CDR3 DNA reads TGTGCCAGCAGCCCCCAGCGGGTGGGTAACGAGCAGTACTTC. Full variable domain (remainder filled in from reference TRBV2 and TRBJ2-7): EPEVTQTPSHQVTQMGQEVILRCVPISNHLYFYWYRQILGQKVEFLVSFYNNEISEKSEIFDDQFSVERPDGSNFTLKIRSTKLEDSAMYFCASSPQRVGNEQYFGPGTRLTVT.